Here is one T cell receptor (beta chain) with its context. Its antigen is currently unknown. The CDR3 is 14 amino acids. CDR1 and CDR2 from the germline V gene are LNHDA and SQIVND (reference sequence). The germline V and J ends were trimmed by 1 base and 2 bases, with 8 bases remaining between them. The data stem from a study of beta chain features in type 1 diabetes. Sequenced material consisted of expressed TCRB transcripts (all of the isolated RNA was reverse transcribed). Clones were read by immunoSEQ multiplex PCR, and TCRdb kept only the in-frame ones, dropping some. The table has about 240,000 clones, approximately 15% seen once. Study conclusions and caveats: Moderate yet significant TCRB CDR3 shortening was seen in Type 1 diabetes patients in all four CD4+ subsets.

The source material was naive CD4+ T cells from blood. The receptor was isolated from a man aged 25 to 45 with type 1 diabetes. The genes are TRBV19 and TRBJ1-2; D not resolved. The CDR3 coding sequence is TGTGCCAGTAGTATAGGAAAAGAGAACTATGGCTACACCTTC. Protein: CASSIGKENYGYTF.